Listed below are T cell receptor beta chains from one sample, sequenced in a study of beta chain features in type 1 diabetes. Generated by immunoSEQ multiplex PCR, the TCRdb table keeps only in-frame clones and is missing some. In the table there are about 120,000 clones, approximately 15% of which are singletons. Sequencing input: central memory CD4+ T cells from blood. Receptors were obtained from a man younger than 30 with type 1 diabetes. CDR3s include the opening cysteine and the closing phenylalanine or tryptophan. A D gene is named only where the DNA matches it firmly. Clone size, where shown, is once, few, many, or a class for clones that have expanded.

TRBJ2-7,NA,NA,TRBV30,TGTGCCTGGTCGAGCGGGCGCTCCTACGAGCAGTACTTC,CAWSSGRSYEQYF
TRBJ2-3,few,TRBD2,TRBV5-1,TGCGCCAGCAGGACTAGCTTGACAGATACGCAGTATTTT,CASRTSLTDTQYF
TRBJ2-7,NA,NA,TRBV7-9,TGTGCCAGCAGCCCGACTAGCTACGAGCAGTACTTC,CASSPTSYEQYF
TRBJ2-7,few,NA,TRBV30,TGTGCCTGGAGCTCTTACCCAGGGAGCTACGAGCAGTACTTC,CAWSSYPGSYEQYF
TRBJ1-2,few,NA,TRBV2,TGTGCCAGCAGTCCAGGGGTCGGCTACACCTTC,CASSPGVGYTF
TRBJ1-6,NA,NA,TRBV25-1,TGTGCCAGCAGATCCCGGTTGAATTCACCCCTCCACTTT,CASRSRLNSPLHF
TRBJ2-1,few,NA,TRBV25-1,TGTGCCAGCTCCCGGGACCGCAATGAGCAGTTCTTC,CASSRDRNEQFF
TRBJ2-5,few,TRBD2,TRBV4-2,TGTGCCAGCAGCCAAGAGCGGGGGGTAGGAGAGACCCAGTACTTC,CASSQERGVGETQYF
TRBJ2-2,many,NA,TRBV7-9,TGTGCCAGCAGCGAAAAGGGGAACACCGGGGAGCTGTTTTTT,CASSEKGNTGELFF
TRBJ2-5,NA,NA,TRBV7-2,TGTGCCAGCAGCTTATTCGAGACCCAGTACTTC,CASSLFETQYF
TRBJ1-4,NA,TRBD1,TRBV5-1,TGCGCCAGCAGCCCTTCCGGACAGGGGGGAAATGAAAAACTGTTTTTT,CASSPSGQGGNEKLFF
TRBJ2-7,few,NA,TRBV6-5,TGTGCCAGCAGTTTCGGGACTGACAGCTCCTACGAGCAGTACTTC,CASSFGTDSSYEQYF
TRBJ1-4,NA,NA,TRBV4-1,TGCGCCAGCACCAAAACGGGGGGGCTCGGGCGTGAAAAACTGTTTTTT,CASTKTGGLGREKLFF
TRBJ2-1,few,NA,TRBV7-2,TGTGCCAGCTCTATCTGGGAGAATGAGCAGTTCTTC,CASSIWENEQFF
TRBJ2-5,NA,TRBD1,TRBV5-4,TGTGCCAGCAGACAAGGACAGGGGGCCCAGTACTTC,CASRQGQGAQYF
TRBJ2-3,few,NA,TRBV7-3,TGTGCCAGCAGCTTAATAGGGGGAACGACAGATACGCAGTATTTT,CASSLIGGTTDTQYF
TRBJ2-7,NA,NA,TRBV19,TGTGCCAGTAGTAGGGGTGCCTACGAGCAGTACTTC,CASSRGAYEQYF
TRBJ2-3,NA,NA,TRBV9,TGTGCCAGCAGCATTGACCAATTACACACAGATACGCAGTATTTT,CASSIDQLHTDTQYF
TRBJ2-7,many,NA,TRBV29-1,TGCAGCGTTGAAGCCCGACCAGGCGGGAAGGGGATGAAGCAGTACTTC,CSVEARPGGKGMKQYF
TRBJ2-7,NA,NA,TRBV5-1,TGCGCCAGCAGCTTGGCGGGCTCCTACGAGCAGTACTTC,CASSLAGSYEQYF
TRBJ2-7,NA,TRBD1,TRBV10-3,TGTGCCACCCACGCCGGGACAGGCTCCTACGAGCAGTACTTC,CATHAGTGSYEQYF
TRBJ1-6,few,TRBD1,TRBV6-5,TGTGCCAGCAGTTACTCTCCGGGACAGCCCAATTCACCCCTCCACTTT,CASSYSPGQPNSPLHF
TRBJ1-4,NA,NA,TRBV5-4,TGTGCCAGCAGCCGGCAGGGTAATGAAAAACTGTTTTTT,CASSRQGNEKLFF
TRBJ2-3,NA,NA,TRBV7-2,TGTGCCAGCAGCCAGACAAGGGTAGGGGCAGATACGCAGTATTTT,CASSQTRVGADTQYF
TRBJ2-3,few,TRBD2,TRBV6-5,TGTGCCAGCAGTTACTCTACGACTAGCGGGGGCGATACGCAGTATTTT,CASSYSTTSGGDTQYF
TRBJ2-1,few,NA,TRBV19,TGTGCCAGTAGTATAGATTATCGGGTGCATGAGCAGTTCTTC,CASSIDYRVHEQFF
TRBJ1-1,NA,NA,TRBV29-1,TGCAGCGGGGGGAACACTGAAGCTTTCTTT,CSGGNTEAFF
TRBJ1-5,NA,NA,TRBV6-5,TGTGCCACCGCGGATCAGCCCCAGCATTTT,CATADQPQHF
TRBJ2-7,many,NA,TRBV27,TGTGCCAGCAGCCAAACAGGGATCTACGAGCAGTACTTC,CASSQTGIYEQYF
TRBJ1-4,NA,NA,TRBV9,TGTGCCAGCAGCGTGGATGAAGGTGTTAATGAAAAACTGTTTTTT,CASSVDEGVNEKLFF
TRBJ2-6,few,NA,TRBV28,TGTGCCAGCAGTCCACCGCGGGCAGCTGGGGCCAACGTCCTGACTTTC,CASSPPRAAGANVLTF
TRBJ2-7,NA,TRBD1,TRBV7-2,TGTGCCAGCAGCTTAGGGACAGGGATAATCTATGGGCAGTACTTC,CASSLGTGIIYGQYF
TRBJ2-1,NA,NA,TRBV5-6,TGTGCCAGCAGCTTGGCCCTCCTAGCAGGGGATGAGCAGTTCTTC,CASSLALLAGDEQFF
TRBJ2-5,few,TRBD2,TRBV11-2,TGTGCCAGCAGCTTCGGGCTAGCGGGCCGAGGCCAGGAGACCCAGTACTTC,CASSFGLAGRGQETQYF
TRBJ2-6,few,TRBD2,TRBV30,TGTGCCTGGGGACTAGCGGGAGCCGCGCCCCCCTACTCTGGGGCCAACGTCCTGACTTTC,CAWGLAGAAPPYSGANVLTF
TRBJ1-4,NA,TRBD1,TRBV29-1,TGCAGCGTTGGCGGCTTCCCGGGACAGGGAAATGAAAAACTGTTTTTT,CSVGGFPGQGNEKLFF
TRBJ1-3,few,TRBD1,TRBV15,TGTGCCACCAGCAGAGGAGGGACAGGGACTCGAAACACCATATATTTT,CATSRGGTGTRNTIYF
TRBJ2-1,many,TRBD1,TRBV29-1,TGCAGCGGCTTCGGACAGGGAGCCTACAATGAGCAGTTCTTC,CSGFGQGAYNEQFF
TRBJ1-5,few,NA,TRBV29-1,TGCAGCGTTATGGACGTTGGCAATCAGCCCCAGCATTTT,CSVMDVGNQPQHF
TRBJ2-5,few,NA,TRBV29-1,TGCAGCGTTGACAGCTCTGGGGGCGAGACCCAGTACTTC,CSVDSSGGETQYF
TRBJ1-6,NA,TRBD1,TRBV2,TGTGCCAGCAGTGAAACAGGGGATTCACCCCTCCACTTT,CASSETGDSPLHF
TRBJ2-1,NA,NA,TRBV7-2,TGTGCCAGCAGCTTAGGGGTCGGGCGTGATGAGCAGTTCTTC,CASSLGVGRDEQFF
TRBJ1-1,many,NA,TRBV7-2,TGTGCCAGCAGCGAAAACAGGGACACTGAAGCTTTCTTT,CASSENRDTEAFF
TRBJ1-2,many,TRBD1,TRBV29-1,TGCAGCGTTGCCTGGGGACAGGGTGGAGGCTACACCTTC,CSVAWGQGGGYTF